These 14 T cell receptor beta chains originate from one sample sequenced in a study of blood T cells in healthy people across ages (dated by TCRdb to between 2014 and 2017). The library was made by 5' RACE. The data were produced on an Illumina HiSeq 2500. The second PCR ran for roughly 7 to 12 cycles and used a J-beta primer mix along with a sample-barcoded 5' primer. TCRdb reran the public reads through fastp at Q25 and MiXCR, keeping productive beta chains. Duplicate CDR3 protein sequences are folded into a single record with the most common DNA and genes. This sample is represented by about 1.6 million distinct CDR3 sequences; 30% to 40% of them were singletons. About 10% of the sample goes to the ten largest clones. Specimen: blood. All receptors derive from a woman aged 25-40 years in good health.

This clonotype was counted at least ten times. V usage is TRBV5-1 and J usage is TRBJ2-3; tentatively, D is TRBD1 (5 bases). The CDR3 is 14 amino acids. Deletions cut 0 bases from V and 5 bases from J, with 10 bases between. Looked up from germline, CDR1 is SGHRS and CDR2 is YFSETQ. The CDR3 region is CASSLAGREDTQYF. The CDR3 nucleotides are TGCGCCAGCAGCTTGGCCGGCAGGGAAGATACGCAGTATTTT.

V and J are TRBV5-1 and TRBJ1-1; tentatively, D is TRBD1 (6 bases). Germline V CDR1 and CDR2: SGHRS, YFSETQ. V was clipped by 5 bases and J by 6 bases, with 17 bases between them. The CDR3 length is 14 residues. In DNA form, the CDR3 reads TGCGCCAGCAGAGGGGACACCTCTACCCCTGAAGCTTTCTTT. As protein: CASRGDTSTPEAFF.

This clonotype was picked up many times. The germline gene is not matched at one end of the junction; a read error may be the cause. The chain uses TRBV13 and TRBJ2-1; TRBD2 might be the D (5 bases). Germline V gene data show CDR1 as PRHDT and CDR2 as FYEKMQ (reference sequence). The CDR3 is made up of 14 amino acids. The CDR3 sequence: CASSPRTSFNEQFF. The CDR3 DNA reads TGTGCCAGCAGCCCGAGGACTTCCTTCAATGAGCAGTTCTTC. The variable domain in full, with the rest retrieved from reference TRBV13 and TRBJ2-1, is AAGVIQSPRHLIKEKRETATLKCYPIPRHDTVYWYQQGPGQDPQFLISFYEKMQSDKGSIPDRFSAQQFSDYHSELNMSSLELGDSALYFCASSPRTSFNEQFFGPGTRLTVL.

The V call is TRBV5-6, the J call TRBJ2-3; the match to TRBD2 covers 8 bases. The junction had 6 bases not matched to a gene; V was cut back by 1 base and J by 2 bases. Germline-derived CDR1 and CDR2 are SGHDT and YYEEEE. This CDR3 is built from 16 residues. The CDR3 region is CASSLSQRGITDTQYF. The CDR3 DNA follows: TGTGCCAGCAGCTTGTCCCAGCGGGGGATCACAGATACGCAGTATTTT.

As to this clonotype: With a much larger clone just one base away, this may be a read error. V and J are TRBV20-1 and TRBJ1-2, with D perhaps TRBD1 (6 bases). The germline CDR1 and CDR2 sequences are DFQATT and SNEGSKA (reference sequence). This CDR3 contains 12 residues. DNA of the CDR3: TGCAGTGCTGGACAGTTGAACTATGGCTACATCTTC. This sequence encodes CSAGQLNYGYIF.

V is TRBV20-1 and J is TRBJ2-1; D not certain. With 4 bases removed from V and 0 bases from J, the gap between germline ends came to 10 bases. The CDR3 contains 14 residues. Germline values: CDR1 DFQATT, CDR2 SNEGSKA (reference sequence). The CDR3 sequence is CSAKFGFSYNEQFF. As DNA, the CDR3 is TGCAGTGCTAAATTTGGATTCTCCTACAATGAGCAGTTCTTC.

The chain couples TRBV28 to TRBJ2-7; TRBD2 matches at 9 bases. This CDR3 comprises 15 residues. The V gene end was trimmed by 3 bases and the J gene end by 2 bases; junction bases not matched to a gene: 5. CDR1 MDHEN and CDR2 SYDVKM come from the germline V gene. The CDR3 reads CASSFRLAETYEQYF. The CDR3 coding sequence is TGTGCCAGCAGTTTTAGACTAGCGGAAACCTACGAGCAGTACTTC.

The chain couples TRBV6-1 to TRBJ1-2, with D perhaps matching TRBD1 (5 bases). The CDR3 runs to 14 residues. The V and J ends lost 6 bases and 12 bases respectively, with 23 bases between them. Germline V gene sequence: CDR1 MNHNS, CDR2 SASEGT. CDR3 sequence: CASSVMGPDGGHTF. DNA of the CDR3: TGTGCCAGCAGCGTTATGGGACCCGACGGAGGCCACACCTTC.

This clonotype was seen a few times. This sequence joins TRBV4-2 and TRBJ1-6; D ambiguous. Per the germline V gene, CDR1 is LGHNA and CDR2 is YNFKEQ. Trimming cost V 0 bases and J 0 bases, with 9 bases left between them. The CDR3 extends over 17 amino acids. CDR3 sequence: CASSQDRSSSYNSPLHF. The CDR3 DNA is TGTGCCAGCAGCCAAGATAGGAGTAGCTCCTATAATTCACCCCTCCACTTT.

This clonotype turned up a few times. V usage is TRBV6-5 and J usage is TRBJ1-5; weak D call: TRBD1 (5 bases). Germline V gene sequence: CDR1 MNHEY, CDR2 SVGAGI. Trimming shortened V by 6 bases and J by 4 bases, and 13 bases separated the two germline ends. The CDR3 spans 14 residues. CDR3 protein: CASRQGSTNQPQHF. In DNA form, the CDR3 reads TGTGCCAGCAGGCAGGGCTCGACAAATCAGCCCCAGCATTTT.

This clonotype was counted only a few times. The chain couples TRBV9 to TRBJ1-2; D is possibly TRBD1 (6 bases). Germline CDR1 reads SGDLS; CDR2 reads YYNGEE. The CDR3 contains 15 residues. V was clipped by 4 bases and J by 6 bases, with 19 bases between them. CDR3 in DNA: TGTGCCAGCAGCCGACAACAGGGAAGGCCGAATGGCTACACCTTC. Its translation: CASSRQQGRPNGYTF. Complete variable domain (other parts from reference TRBV9 and TRBJ1-2): DSGVTQTPKHLITATGQRVTLRCSPRSGDLSVYWYQQSLDQGLQFLIQYYNGEERAKGNILERFSAQQFPDLHSELNLSSLELGDSALYFCASSRQQGRPNGYTFGSGTRLTVV.

This clonotype appeared a few times. The V call is TRBV5-6, the J call TRBJ2-5, with TRBD2 identical over 7 bases. The V segment lost 5 bases and the J segment 7 bases; nucleotides outside the gene matches: 11. CDR1 is SGHDT, CDR2 YYEEEE, per germline. CDR3 length equals 14 residues. The CDR3 DNA follows: TGTGCCAGCAGTAATCAGGGAGGGTTGGGGACCCAGTACTTC. Its protein is CASSNQGGLGTQYF.

In regard to this clonotype: This may be a read error: a much more frequent sequence differs by one nucleotide. The chain has TRBV27 and TRBJ2-3; D is uncertain. This CDR3 is 14 amino acids long. The V gene's germline CDR1 is MNHEY and CDR2 SMNVEV (reference sequence). This chain's CDR3 is CASSLIPITDRQYF. The CDR3 DNA is TGTGCCAGCAGTTTAATACCGATCACAGATAGGCAGTATTTT.

The chain is built from TRBV5-5 and TRBJ2-5; possible D gene TRBD1, 6 bases. The V and J ends lost 5 bases and 4 bases respectively, with 15 bases between them. This CDR3 spans 14 amino acids. Germline CDR1 is SGHKS and CDR2 is YYEKEE (reference sequence). Here the CDR3 DNA reads TGTGCCAGCAGTTGTGCCAGGGGAAGAGAGACCCAGTACTTC. Protein product: CASSCARGRETQYF.